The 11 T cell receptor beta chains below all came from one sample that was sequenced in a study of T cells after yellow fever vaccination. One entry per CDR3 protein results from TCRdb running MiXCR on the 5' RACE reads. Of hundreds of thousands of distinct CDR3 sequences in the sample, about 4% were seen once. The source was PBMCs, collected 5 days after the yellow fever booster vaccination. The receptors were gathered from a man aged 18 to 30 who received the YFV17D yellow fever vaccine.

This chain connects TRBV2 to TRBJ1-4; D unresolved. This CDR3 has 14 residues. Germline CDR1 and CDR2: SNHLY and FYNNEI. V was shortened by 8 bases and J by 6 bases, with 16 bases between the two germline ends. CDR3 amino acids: CASFREITYEKLFF. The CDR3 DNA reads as TGTGCCAGCTTTCGGGAGATTACCTATGAAAAACTGTTTTTT.

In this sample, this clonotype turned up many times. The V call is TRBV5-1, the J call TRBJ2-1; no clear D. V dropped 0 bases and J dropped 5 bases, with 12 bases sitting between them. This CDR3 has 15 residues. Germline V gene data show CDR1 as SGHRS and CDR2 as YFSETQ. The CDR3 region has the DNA TGCGCCAGCAGCTTGGCCGTTCTCAGTCACAATGAGCAGTTCTTC. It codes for CASSLAVLSHNEQFF.

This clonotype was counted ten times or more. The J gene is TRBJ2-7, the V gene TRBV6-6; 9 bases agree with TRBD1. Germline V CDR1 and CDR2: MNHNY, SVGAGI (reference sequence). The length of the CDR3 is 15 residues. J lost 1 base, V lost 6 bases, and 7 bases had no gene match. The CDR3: CASSHPGQGSYEQYF. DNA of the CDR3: TGTGCCAGCAGCCACCCGGGACAGGGATCCTACGAGCAGTACTTC.

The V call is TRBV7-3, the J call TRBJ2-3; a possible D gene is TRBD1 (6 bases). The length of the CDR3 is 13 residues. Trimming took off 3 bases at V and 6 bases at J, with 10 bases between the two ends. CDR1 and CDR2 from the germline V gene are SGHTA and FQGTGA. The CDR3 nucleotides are TGTGCCAGCAGCTTCATTACAGGGGATACGCAGTATTTT. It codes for CASSFITGDTQYF. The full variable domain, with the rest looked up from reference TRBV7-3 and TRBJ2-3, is GAGVSQTPSNKVTEKGKYVELRCDPISGHTALYWYRQSLGQGPEFLIYFQGTGAADDSGLPNDRFFAVRPEGSVSTLKIQRTERGDSAVYLCASSFITGDTQYFGPGTRLTVL.

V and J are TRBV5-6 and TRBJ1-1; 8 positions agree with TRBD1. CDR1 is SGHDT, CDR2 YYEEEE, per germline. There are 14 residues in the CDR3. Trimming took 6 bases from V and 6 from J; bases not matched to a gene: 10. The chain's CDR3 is CASTLRTGFAEAFF. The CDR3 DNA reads TGTGCCAGCACCCTGCGGACAGGGTTTGCTGAAGCTTTCTTT.

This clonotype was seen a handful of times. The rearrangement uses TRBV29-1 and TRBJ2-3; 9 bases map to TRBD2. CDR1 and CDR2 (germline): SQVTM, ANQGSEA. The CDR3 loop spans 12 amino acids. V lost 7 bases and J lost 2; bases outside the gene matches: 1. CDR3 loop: CSGGGATDTQYF. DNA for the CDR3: TGCAGCGGCGGGGGGGCCACAGATACGCAGTATTTT.

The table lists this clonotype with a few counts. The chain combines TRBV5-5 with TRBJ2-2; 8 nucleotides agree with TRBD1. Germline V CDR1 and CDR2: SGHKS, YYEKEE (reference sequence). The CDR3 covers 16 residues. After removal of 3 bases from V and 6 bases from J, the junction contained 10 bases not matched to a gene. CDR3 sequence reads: CASSSRTGLVSGELFF. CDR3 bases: TGTGCCAGCAGCTCCAGGACAGGGTTAGTCTCCGGGGAGCTGTTTTTT.

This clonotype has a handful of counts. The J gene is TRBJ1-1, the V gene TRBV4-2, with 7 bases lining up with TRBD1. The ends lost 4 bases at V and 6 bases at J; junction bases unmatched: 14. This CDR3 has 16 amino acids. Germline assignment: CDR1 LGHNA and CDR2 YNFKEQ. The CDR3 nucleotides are TGTGCCAGCAGCCCTCAGGGGGAGGTCGTAATCGCTGAAGCTTTCTTT. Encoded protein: CASSPQGEVVIAEAFF.

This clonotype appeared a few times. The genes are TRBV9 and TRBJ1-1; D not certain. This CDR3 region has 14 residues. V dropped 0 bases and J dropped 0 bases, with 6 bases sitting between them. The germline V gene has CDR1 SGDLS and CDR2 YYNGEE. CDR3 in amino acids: CASSVDPMNTEAFF. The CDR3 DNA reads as TGTGCCAGCAGCGTAGATCCCATGAACACTGAAGCTTTCTTT.

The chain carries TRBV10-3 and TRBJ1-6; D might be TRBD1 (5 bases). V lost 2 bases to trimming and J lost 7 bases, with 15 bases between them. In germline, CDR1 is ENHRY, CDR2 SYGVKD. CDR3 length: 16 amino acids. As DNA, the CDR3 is TGTGCCATCAGTGAGGGGGTAGGGGCGGCAAATTCACCCCTCCACTTT. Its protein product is CAISEGVGAANSPLHF.

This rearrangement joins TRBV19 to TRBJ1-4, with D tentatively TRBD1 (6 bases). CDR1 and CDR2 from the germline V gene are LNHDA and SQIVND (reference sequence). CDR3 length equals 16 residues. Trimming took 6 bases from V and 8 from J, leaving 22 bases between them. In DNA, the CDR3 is TGTGCCAGTAGGAAAAGGGGGACGGTGATGGCGGAAAAACTGTTTTTT. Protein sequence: CASRKRGTVMAEKLFF.